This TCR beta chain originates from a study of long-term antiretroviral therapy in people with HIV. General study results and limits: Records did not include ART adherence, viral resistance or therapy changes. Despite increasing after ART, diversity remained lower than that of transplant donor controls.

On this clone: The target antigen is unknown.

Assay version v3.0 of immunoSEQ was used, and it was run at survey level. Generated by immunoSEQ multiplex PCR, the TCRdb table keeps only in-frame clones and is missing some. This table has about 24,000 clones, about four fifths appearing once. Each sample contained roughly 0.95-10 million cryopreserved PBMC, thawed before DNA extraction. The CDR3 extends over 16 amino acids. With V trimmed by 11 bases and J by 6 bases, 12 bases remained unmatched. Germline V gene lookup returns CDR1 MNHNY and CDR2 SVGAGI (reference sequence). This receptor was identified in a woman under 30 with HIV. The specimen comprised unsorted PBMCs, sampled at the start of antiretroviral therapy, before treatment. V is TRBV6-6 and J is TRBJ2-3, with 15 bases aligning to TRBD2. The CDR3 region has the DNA TGTGCCGCGAGCTTGCCGGGACTAGCGGGAGGTGATACGCAGTATTTT. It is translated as CAASLPGLAGGDTQYF.